This TCR beta chain was identified in a study of shared clonotypes between healthy human individuals. General observations from the study: Clonotypes that were shared across a handful of donors made up approximately 5% of naive CD4 clonotypes.

About this clone itself: Its target is unknown. A much more abundant neighbour one base away suggests this may be a read error.

Sequencing used immunoSEQ multiplex PCR; TCRdb keeps in-frame clones, though not all of them. Altogether over a million clones are present, 78% being singletons, with the ten largest covering roughly 0.62%. This TCR was sampled from a man aged 18 to 35 in good health. Some clones in this sample may be carry-over from other donors' samples. The sequencing input was memory CD4+ T cells from PBMCs. Subset denoted: CD45RA-negative fraction.

CDR3 sequence: CASSDISGANVLTF. Here the CDR3 DNA reads TGTGCCAGCAGTGACATCTCTGGGGCCAACGTCCTGACTTTC. The J gene is TRBJ2-6, the V gene TRBV6-4; no firm D call. The V gene lost 2 bases and the J gene lost 0 bases, with 2 bases spanning the gap. CDR1 MRHNA and CDR2 SNTAGT come from the germline V gene. The CDR3 runs to 14 residues.